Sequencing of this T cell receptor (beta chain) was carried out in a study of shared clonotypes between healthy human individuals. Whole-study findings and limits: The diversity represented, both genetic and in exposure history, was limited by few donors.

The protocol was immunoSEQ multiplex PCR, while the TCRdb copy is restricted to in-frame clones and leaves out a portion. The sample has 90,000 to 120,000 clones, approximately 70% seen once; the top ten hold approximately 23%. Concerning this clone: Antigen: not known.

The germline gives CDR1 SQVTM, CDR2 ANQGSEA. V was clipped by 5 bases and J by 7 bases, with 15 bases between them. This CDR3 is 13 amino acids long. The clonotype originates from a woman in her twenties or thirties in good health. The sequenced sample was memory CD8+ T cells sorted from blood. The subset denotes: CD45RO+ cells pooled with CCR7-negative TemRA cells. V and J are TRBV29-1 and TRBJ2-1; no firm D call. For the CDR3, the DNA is TGCAGCGTTCACTCACCCCTAGGAAATGAGCAGTTCTTC. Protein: CSVHSPLGNEQFF.